Detailed here is one TCR beta chain. This record belongs to a study of T-cell memory formation after mild COVID-19. The wider study: Most TCR clusters belonged to a single donor.

One entry per CDR3 protein results from TCRdb running MiXCR on the 5' RACE reads. There are 260,000 or so distinct CDR3 sequences in the sample; 16% occur only once, and around 20% lies in the top ten. Sequences were obtained from PBMCs or a T cell subset sorted from them (not recorded which). The receptor was isolated from a man aged 18 to 29 who had mild COVID-19 (a few samples of this study predate the infection). Cell type and time point are not known.

The chain's CDR3 is CASTLLDGRGQPQHF. The CDR3 bases are TGTGCCAGCACCCTCCTCGACGGGAGAGGTCAGCCCCAGCATTTT. The rearrangement joins TRBV12-3 or TRBV12-4 to TRBJ1-5, with D unresolved. V was pared by 7 bases and J by 6 bases, with 19 bases between. The CDR3 is 15 residues long.